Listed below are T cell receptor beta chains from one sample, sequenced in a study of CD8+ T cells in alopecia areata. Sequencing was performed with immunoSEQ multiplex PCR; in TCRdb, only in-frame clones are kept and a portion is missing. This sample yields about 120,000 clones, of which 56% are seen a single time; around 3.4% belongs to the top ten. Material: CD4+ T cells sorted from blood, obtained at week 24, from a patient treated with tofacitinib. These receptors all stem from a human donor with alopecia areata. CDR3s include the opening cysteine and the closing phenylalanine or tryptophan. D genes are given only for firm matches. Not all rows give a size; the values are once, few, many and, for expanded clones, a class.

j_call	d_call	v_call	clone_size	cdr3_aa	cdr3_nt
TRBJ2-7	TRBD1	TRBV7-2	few	CASSSGTGHYEQYF	TGTGCCAGCAGCTCCGGGACAGGACACTACGAGCAGTACTTC
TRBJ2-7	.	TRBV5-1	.	CASSSMGLGEQYF	TGCGCCAGCAGCTCAATGGGGCTGGGGGAGCAGTACTTC
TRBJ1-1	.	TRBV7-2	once	CASSFRGSTEAFF	TGTGCCAGCAGCTTCAGGGGAAGCACTGAAGCTTTCTTT
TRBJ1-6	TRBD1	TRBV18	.	CASSPDGTGTSPLHF	TGTGCCAGCTCACCCGACGGGACAGGGACTTCACCCCTCCACTTT
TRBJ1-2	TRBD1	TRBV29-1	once	CSVEDLGQGNGYTF	TGCAGCGTTGAAGACCTTGGACAGGGGAACGGCTACACCTTC
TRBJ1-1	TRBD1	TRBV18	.	CASSPVGTGEAFF	TGTGCCAGCTCACCAGTTGGGACAGGGGAAGCTTTCTTT
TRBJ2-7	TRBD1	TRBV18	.	CASSSQGRYEQYF	TGTGCCAGCTCGTCACAGGGGCGGTACGAGCAGTACTTC
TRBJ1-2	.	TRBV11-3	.	CASSLVRGNYGYTF	TGTGCCAGCAGCTTAGTGAGGGGAAACTATGGCTACACCTTC
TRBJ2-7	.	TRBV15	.	CATSRDPSGFYEQYF	TGTGCCACCAGCAGAGATCCATCAGGGTTCTACGAGCAGTACTTC
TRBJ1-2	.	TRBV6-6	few	CASRGGSGRGVYGYTF	TGTGCCAGCAGGGGGGGCTCAGGCAGAGGCGTCTATGGCTACACCTTC
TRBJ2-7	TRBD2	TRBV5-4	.	CASSITGTSGDEQYF	TGTGCCAGCAGCATAACCGGGACTAGCGGGGACGAGCAGTACTTC
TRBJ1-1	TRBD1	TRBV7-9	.	CASSARQGAAEAFF	TGTGCCAGCAGCGCCCGACAGGGGGCCGCTGAAGCTTTCTTT
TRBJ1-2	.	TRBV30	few	CAWSVAIKGYGYTF	TGTGCCTGGAGTGTGGCAATTAAGGGCTATGGCTACACCTTC